This TCR beta chain was sequenced during a study of cytomegalovirus exposure and HLA in healthy donors. The PCR ran on 60 Vbeta and 13 Jbeta primers. Clones were read by immunoSEQ multiplex PCR, and TCRdb kept only the in-frame ones, dropping some. Of approximately 120,000 clones listed, around three quarters are singletons. Worth noting for this clone: Antigen unknown.

Trimming took 0 bases from V and 2 from J, leaving 14 bases between them. From germline, CDR1 is LNHNV and CDR2 YYDKDF (reference sequence). This CDR3 is built from 16 residues. Overall study results and limits: Accurate HLA-A and HLA-B prediction from TCR beta sequences was reported for most subjects.

This sequence joins TRBV15 and TRBJ2-7; possible D gene TRBD2, 6 bases. The TCR sequence derives from a woman in her forties in good health and CMV-seropositive. Material: PBMCs. CDR3 protein: CATSRDGGLFPYEQYF. The CDR3, as DNA: TGTGCCACCAGCAGAGATGGGGGACTCTTCCCCTACGAGCAGTACTTC.